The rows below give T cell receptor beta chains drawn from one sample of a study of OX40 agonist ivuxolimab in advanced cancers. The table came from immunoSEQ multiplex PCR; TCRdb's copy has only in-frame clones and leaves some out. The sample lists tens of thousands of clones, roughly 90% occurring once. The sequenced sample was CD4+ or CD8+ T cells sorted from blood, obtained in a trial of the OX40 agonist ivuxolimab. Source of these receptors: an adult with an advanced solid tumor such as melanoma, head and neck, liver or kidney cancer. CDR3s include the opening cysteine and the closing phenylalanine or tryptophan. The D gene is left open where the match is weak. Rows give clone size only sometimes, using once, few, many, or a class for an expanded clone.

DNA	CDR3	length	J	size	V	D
TGTGCCAGCATCGTCACCTCGGTTTTCACTGAAGCTTTCTTT	CASIVTSVFTEAFF	14	TRBJ1-1	-	TRBV6-1	-
TGCAGCGCTGGGACAGTGAACACTGAAGCTTTCTTT	CSAGTVNTEAFF	12	TRBJ1-1	-	TRBV29-1	TRBD1
TGTGCCAGCAGCTTGGGCGGTTACGAGCAGTACTTC	CASSLGGYEQYF	12	TRBJ2-7	-	TRBV5-4	-
TGTGCCAGTAGTATCCAGTTGGGCAGGGATGGCATTCAGTACTTC	CASSIQLGRDGIQYF	15	TRBJ2-4	-	TRBV19	-
TGCGCCAGCAGCCCAAGCGGGGGGACCACAGATACGCAGTATTTT	CASSPSGGTTDTQYF	15	TRBJ2-3	-	TRBV5-1	TRBD2
TGTGCCAGCAGCTCTCAGACAGGGGGCAAAGGGGAGCTGTTTTTT	CASSSQTGGKGELFF	15	TRBJ2-2	-	TRBV7-2	TRBD1
TGTGCCAGCAGCGTAGAAGGTCGGAGGGGGCGGGATGGCTACACCTTC	CASSVEGRRGRDGYTF	16	TRBJ1-2	-	TRBV9	TRBD1
TGTGCCAGTAGTTCAACCCAGGGGGCGGGAAATTCACCCCTCCACTTT	CASSSTQGAGNSPLHF	16	TRBJ1-6	-	TRBV19	TRBD1
TGTGCCAGCAGCTTAGCTGAAAGCAATCAGCCCCAGCATTTT	CASSLAESNQPQHF	14	TRBJ1-5	-	TRBV7-8	-
TGTGCCAGCATCCTACCCGGACAGGGTTTAGGTTACACCATATATTTT	CASILPGQGLGYTIYF	16	TRBJ1-3	-	TRBV27	TRBD1
TGTGCCAGCAGCTTGGGCACAGATACGCAGTATTTT	CASSLGTDTQYF	12	TRBJ2-3	once	TRBV7-6	-
TGTGCCAGCAGCTTAGAGGCAGATAGCAATCAGCCCCAGCATTTT	CASSLEADSNQPQHF	15	TRBJ1-5	-	TRBV7-8	-
TGTGCCAGCAGCGTTCTGAGGGACAGATTTAATGAAAAACTGTTTTTT	CASSVLRDRFNEKLFF	16	TRBJ1-4	-	TRBV7-9	TRBD1
TGTGCCAGCAGCCTTCATCCTGGGATAAAGACCTACGAGCAGTACTTC	CASSLHPGIKTYEQYF	16	TRBJ2-7	-	TRBV21-1	-
TGTGCCGGCAGGGTTAACTATGGCTACACCTTC	CAGRVNYGYTF	11	TRBJ1-2	-	TRBV19	-
TGTGCCAGCAGCACCCAGGACAGGTCCAATTCACCCCTCCACTTT	CASSTQDRSNSPLHF	15	TRBJ1-6	-	TRBV5-5	TRBD1
TGCAGCGTTGATGGGGGACCCGAGACCCAGTACTTC	CSVDGGPETQYF	12	TRBJ2-5	-	TRBV29-1	-
TGTGCCAGCTCACCAGGCCAGGATAGTCAGCCCCAGCATTTT	CASSPGQDSQPQHF	14	TRBJ1-5	-	TRBV18	-
TGTGCCAGCAGCTTGGGGCAGGGGGAAGACTACGAGCAGTACTTC	CASSLGQGEDYEQYF	15	TRBJ2-7	-	TRBV5-8	TRBD1
TGTGCCAGCAGCCAAGTACCTAGCGGGGGGAGGGGGAGCACAGATACGCAGTATTTT	CASSQVPSGGRGSTDTQYF	19	TRBJ2-3	-	TRBV4-2	TRBD2
TGTGCCAGCAGTTACTCGGGCGAGTCCGAGCAGTACTTC	CASSYSGESEQYF	13	TRBJ2-7	-	TRBV6-6	-
TGTGCCATCAGTGCACTAGCGGGGGCCCTCGGGGAGACCCAGTACTTC	CAISALAGALGETQYF	16	TRBJ2-5	-	TRBV10-3	TRBD2
TGTGCCAGCAGCCAAGGGGGACAGACTAATGAAAAACTGTTTTTT	CASSQGGQTNEKLFF	15	TRBJ1-4	-	TRBV4-2	TRBD1
TGTGCCAGCAGTAGGACAGGGGGCTCCTACGAGCAGTACTTC	CASSRTGGSYEQYF	14	TRBJ2-7	once	TRBV27	TRBD1
TGCGCCAGCAGTGAGTCCGGGACAGGGTACGGTGAGCAGTTCTTC	CASSESGTGYGEQFF	15	TRBJ2-1	-	TRBV10-1	TRBD1